Given below is one T cell receptor (beta chain) in context. The antigen remains unidentified. This CDR3 is 16 amino acids long. In germline, CDR1 is DFQATT, CDR2 SNEGSKA (reference sequence). V was trimmed by 5 bases and J by 4 bases, leaving 21 bases between them. The sample belongs to a study of T cells after yellow fever vaccination. Each CDR3 protein is one row after TCRdb ran MiXCR on the 5' RACE reads. The sample contains about 260,000 distinct CDR3 sequences, roughly 5.6% of which appear only once. General study points: Contamination of FACS-sorted repertoires by abundant clonotypes from the bulk population could occur.

This clonotype was sampled from a man younger than 35 who received the YFV17D yellow fever vaccine. Sample: CD4+ T cells sorted from PBMCs, taken on the day of the yellow fever booster vaccination. The V and J genes are TRBV20-1 and TRBJ2-1; D is tentatively TRBD1 or TRBD2 (5 bases each). CDR3 nucleotides: TGCAGTGCTTCCCGGGGACCGGACCCCTCGTACAATGAGCAGTTCTTC. Amino acids: CSASRGPDPSYNEQFF.